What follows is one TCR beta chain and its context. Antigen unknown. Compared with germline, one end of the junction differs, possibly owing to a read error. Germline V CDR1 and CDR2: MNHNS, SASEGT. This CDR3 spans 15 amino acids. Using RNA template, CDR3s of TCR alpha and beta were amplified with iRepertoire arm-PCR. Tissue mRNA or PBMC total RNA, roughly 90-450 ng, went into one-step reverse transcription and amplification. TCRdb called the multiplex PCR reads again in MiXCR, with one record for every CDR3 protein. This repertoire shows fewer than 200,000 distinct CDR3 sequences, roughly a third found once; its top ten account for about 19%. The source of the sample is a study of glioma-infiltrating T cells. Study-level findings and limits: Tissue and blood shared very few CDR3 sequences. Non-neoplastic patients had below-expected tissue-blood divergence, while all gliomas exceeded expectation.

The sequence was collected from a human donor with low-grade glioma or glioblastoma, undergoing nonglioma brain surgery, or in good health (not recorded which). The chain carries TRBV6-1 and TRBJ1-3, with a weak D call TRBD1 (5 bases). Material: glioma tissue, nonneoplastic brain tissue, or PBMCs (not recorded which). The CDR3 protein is CASSTRQPLQNTICF. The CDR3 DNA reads TGTGCCAGCAGTACCCGACAGCCACTTCAAAACACCATATGTTTC.